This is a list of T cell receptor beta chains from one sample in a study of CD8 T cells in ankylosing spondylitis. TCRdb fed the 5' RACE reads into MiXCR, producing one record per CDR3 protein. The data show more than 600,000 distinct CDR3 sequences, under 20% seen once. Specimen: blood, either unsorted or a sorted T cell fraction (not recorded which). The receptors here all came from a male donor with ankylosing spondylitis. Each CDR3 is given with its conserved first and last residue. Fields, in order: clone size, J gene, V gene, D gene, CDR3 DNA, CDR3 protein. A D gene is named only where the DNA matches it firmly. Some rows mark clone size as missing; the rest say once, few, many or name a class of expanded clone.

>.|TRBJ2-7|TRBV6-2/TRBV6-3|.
TGTGCCAGCAGTTACCTGGCGAGGGGCGAGCAGTACTTC
CASSYLARGEQYF
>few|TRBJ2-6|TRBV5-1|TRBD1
TGCGCCAGCAGCCCGACAGGGGGGAGGTCTGGGGCCAACGTCCTGACTTTC
CASSPTGGRSGANVLTF
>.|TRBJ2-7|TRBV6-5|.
TGTGCCAGCAGTTACTCGAAAAACCGGGTCGTGGACGAGCAGTACTTC
CASSYSKNRVVDEQYF
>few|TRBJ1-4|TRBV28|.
TGTGCCAGCAGTTTTGCAGGGGCAGGTGAAAAACTGTTTTTT
CASSFAGAGEKLFF
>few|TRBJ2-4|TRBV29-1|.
TGCAGCGTTCAGGCAGGGTCAAACATTCAGTACTTC
CSVQAGSNIQYF
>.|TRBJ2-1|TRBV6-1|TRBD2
TGTGCCAGCAGTCAGAGCGGGGGGCGAGGTGAGCAGTTCTTC
CASSQSGGRGEQFF
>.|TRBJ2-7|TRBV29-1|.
TGCAGCGTTGAATTTGCCCAGAGCGTAGGTTACGAGCAGTACTTC
CSVEFAQSVGYEQYF
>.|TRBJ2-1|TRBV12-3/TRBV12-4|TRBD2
TGTGCCAGCAGTCACACCGGGACTAGCGGGATAAATGAGCAGTTCTTC
CASSHTGTSGINEQFF
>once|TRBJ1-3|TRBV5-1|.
TGCGCCAGCAGCTTGGGGCAGCGCTCTGGAAACACCATATATTTT
CASSLGQRSGNTIYF
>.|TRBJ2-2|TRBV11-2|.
TGTGCCAGCAGCTTAGGAGGGCTAGCTGGTGAGCTGTTTTTT
CASSLGGLAGELFF
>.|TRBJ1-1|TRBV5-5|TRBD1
TGTGCCAGCATCCGACAGGGGAACACTGAAGCTTTCTTT
CASIRQGNTEAFF
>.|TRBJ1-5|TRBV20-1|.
TGCAGTGCTAGCTTACAGGGAATCGGTCAGCCCCAGCATTTT
CSASLQGIGQPQHF
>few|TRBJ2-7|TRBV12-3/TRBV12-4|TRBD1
TGTGCCAGCAGTCCCGGGACAGGGTTCGCGGTCGGCTACGAGCAGTACTTC
CASSPGTGFAVGYEQYF
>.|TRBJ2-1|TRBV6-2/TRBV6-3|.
TGTGCCAGCAGCCTTACCTTCTATGAGCAGTTCTTC
CASSLTFYEQFF
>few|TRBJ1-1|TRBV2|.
TGTGCCAGCCCCCCGGGTCTAAGAGGGAACACTGAAGCTTTCTTT
CASPPGLRGNTEAFF
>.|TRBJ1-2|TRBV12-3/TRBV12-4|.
TGTGCCAGCAACCAACAGGGTCGGTATGGCTACACCTTC
CASNQQGRYGYTF
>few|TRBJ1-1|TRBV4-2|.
TGTGCCAGCAGCCAAGGAGGGCAGACAGGACGCCAAGGAGATGCGGTCTTT
CASSQGGQTGRQGDAVF
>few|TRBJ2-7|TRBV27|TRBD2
TGTGCCAGCAGTTTATTGGGAGGGAGCTCCTACGAGCAGTACTTC
CASSLLGGSSYEQYF
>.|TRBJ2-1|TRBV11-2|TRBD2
TGTGCCAGCAGACCGACTAGCGGGGGGGCTGGTAATGAGCAGTTCTTC
CASRPTSGGAGNEQFF
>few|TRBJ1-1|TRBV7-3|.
TGTGCCAGCAGCTTAACGGGAGCAGGGGACATCACTGAAGCTTTCTTT
CASSLTGAGDITEAFF
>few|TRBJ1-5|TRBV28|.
TGTGCCAGCAGTTTATCTTGGCGGATTCTCAATCAGCCCCAGCATTTT
CASSLSWRILNQPQHF
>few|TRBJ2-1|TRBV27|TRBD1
TGTGCCAGCATTCCCTCGTGGACAGGGGTCAATGAGCAGTTCTTC
CASIPSWTGVNEQFF
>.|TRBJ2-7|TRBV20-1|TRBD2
TGCAGTGCCACCCTTAGCGGGAGACTAGAACGGCAGTACTTC
CSATLSGRLERQYF
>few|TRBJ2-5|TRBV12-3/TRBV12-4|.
TGTGCCAGCAGTTTCGTAGGACTACAAGAGACCCAGTACTTC
CASSFVGLQETQYF
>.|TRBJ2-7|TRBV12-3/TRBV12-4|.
TGTGCCAGCAGTTTAGCGAAGCTTGGGGACTTCTACGAGCAGTACTTC
CASSLAKLGDFYEQYF
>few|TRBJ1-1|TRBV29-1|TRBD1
TGCAGCGTTCGGACAGGGCTAATGAACACTGAAGCTTTCTTT
CSVRTGLMNTEAFF
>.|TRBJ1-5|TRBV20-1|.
TGCAGTGCTACCACAGGGAGCAATCAGCCCCAGCATTTT
CSATTGSNQPQHF
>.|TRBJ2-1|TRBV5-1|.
TGCGCCAGTCTGACTAATAAGCCCTACAATGAGCAGTTCTTC
CASLTNKPYNEQFF